What follows are 2 T cell receptor beta chains derived from one specimen sequenced in a study of post-analysis software for immune sequencing data. General study findings and limits: The study found TRBV5-6, TRBV5-1 and TRBV20-1 among a few TRBV segments more frequent in patients than controls.

The antigens for these receptors are not known. Unique molecular identifiers tagged the TCR beta cDNA libraries. Via MiXCR, TCRdb re-called the PCR reads, giving one row per CDR3 protein. Among about 760,000 distinct CDR3 sequences listed, 25% to 30% were seen once. The sequencing sample was made of blood. These receptors were obtained from a girl aged 5-17 years with multiple sclerosis.

This clonotype was detected a few times. This chain connects TRBV7-9 to TRBJ2-5; D may be TRBD2 (5 bases). The CDR3 is 15 residues long. Looked up from germline, CDR1 is SEHNR and CDR2 is FQNEAQ (reference sequence). Trimming removed 1 base at V and 3 bases at J, with 12 bases between. In DNA form, the CDR3 reads TGTGCCAGCAGCTTAGGTCTCGGACTTGAAGAGACCCAGTACTTC. It yields the protein CASSLGLGLEETQYF.

This clonotype was counted between two and nine times. This chain uses TRBV27 with TRBJ2-7; unclear D gene. V shed 8 bases and J shed 3 bases, with 11 bases lying between them. There are 12 residues in the CDR3. In germline, CDR1 is MNHEY, CDR2 SMNVEV (reference sequence). The CDR3 DNA is TGTGCCAGCCGGTCGGCTCTCTACGAGCAGTACTTC. Translated, it gives CASRSALYEQYF.